A few counts support the clone carrying this TCR beta chain. Its target is not known. The data were taken from a study of cytomegalovirus exposure and HLA in healthy donors. Notes on the study in general: Most TCR sequences were rare, but some public TCRs occurred in many donors. Some V segments, TRBV6-2 and TRBV6-3 among them, were indistinguishable and were therefore excluded. A prior analysis recorded that most TCR beta V segments were productive about 90% or about 30% of the time.

60 Vbeta and 13 Jbeta primers were used in PCR. Clones were sequenced by immunoSEQ multiplex PCR, and TCRdb holds only the in-frame ones, with some missing. The top ten hold roughly 8.4% of the sample, which has more than 90,000 clones, under 80% seen once. Trimming cost V 4 bases and J 1 base, with 11 bases left between them. The CDR3 is 15 residues long. The germline gives CDR1 SGHNT, CDR2 YYREEE (reference sequence). The gene calls are TRBV5-4 and TRBJ2-2, with a tentative D call TRBD1 (5 bases). The specimen was PBMCs. This TCR came from a human donor in good health. In nucleotides, the CDR3 is TGTGCCAGCAGCCTGCCAGGGCGGAACACCGGGGAGCTGTTTTTT. This gives the protein CASSLPGRNTGELFF.